The 30 T cell receptor beta chains below all came from one sample that was sequenced in a study of T cell changes during pregnancy in multiple sclerosis. Measured with immunoSEQ multiplex PCR; TCRdb has only the in-frame clones, and not every one. The profile shows 55,000 to 70,000 clones, roughly 93% of them singletons. The specimen was peripheral blood, collected after pregnancy. The receptor source for this set is a female donor with multiple sclerosis, enrolled in a pregnancy study.

The V and J genes are TRBV19 and TRBJ1-5; TRBD1 aligns across 8 bases. J was trimmed by 3 bases and V by 11 bases; bases with no gene match: 6. From germline, CDR1 is LNHDA and CDR2 SQIVND (reference sequence). The CDR3 has 13 amino acids. The CDR3: CACRTGTNQPQHF. DNA for the CDR3: TGTGCCTGCCGGACAGGGACCAATCAGCCCCAGCATTTT.

This chain connects TRBV29-1 to TRBJ2-7; D is unresolved. V lost 6 bases to trimming and J lost 2 bases, with 11 bases between them. CDR1 is SQVTM, CDR2 ANQGSEA, per germline. This CDR3 region has 12 residues. The CDR3 sequence: CSVEVRAYEQYF. As DNA, the CDR3 is TGCAGCGTAGAGGTTAGAGCCTACGAGCAGTACTTC.

The chain couples TRBV28 to TRBJ2-3; D not certain. The germline gives CDR1 MDHEN, CDR2 SYDVKM. The CDR3 runs 13 residues. V lost 3 bases to trimming and J lost 3 bases, with 7 bases between them. The CDR3 loop reads CASSLQATDTQYF. The CDR3 DNA follows: TGTGCCAGCAGTTTGCAAGCGACAGATACGCAGTATTTT.

The chain employs TRBV7-2 and TRBJ1-1; D uncertain. This CDR3 region has 14 residues. Germline CDR1 SGHTA, CDR2 FQGNSA. The V end was cut by 3 bases, the J end by 5 bases, with 13 bases between. DNA of the CDR3: TGTGCCAGCAGCTTGACACTCACGGGGACTGAAGCTTTCTTT. Its protein is CASSLTLTGTEAFF.

V usage is TRBV11-2 and J usage is TRBJ2-7, with D uncertain. CDR1 is SGHAT and CDR2 is FQNNGV in the germline V gene. The CDR3 extends over 13 amino acids. Trimming removed 1 base at V and 1 base at J, with 5 bases between. CDR3 nucleotides: TGTGCCAGCAGCTTAGGGCCTTCCTACGAGCAGTACTTC. It codes for CASSLGPSYEQYF.

The V gene is TRBV4-3, the J gene TRBJ2-3; TRBD2 might be the D (6 bases). The germline gives CDR1 LGHNA, CDR2 YSLEER. The V end was cut by 0 bases, the J end by 6 bases, with 16 bases between. The CDR3 loop spans 16 amino acids. Here the CDR3 reads CASSQESGGKRDTQYF. For the CDR3, the DNA is TGCGCCAGCAGCCAAGAAAGTGGAGGGAAACGCGATACGCAGTATTTT.

J is TRBJ2-2 and V is TRBV9, with a possible D match to TRBD2 (6 bases). CDR1 and CDR2 from the germline V gene are SGDLS and YYNGEE. The germline V and J ends were trimmed by 5 bases and 7 bases, with 15 bases remaining between them. The CDR3 loop spans 14 amino acids. CDR3 region: CASSPEGLGGELFF. As DNA, the CDR3 is TGTGCCAGCAGTCCGGAGGGGTTGGGCGGGGAGCTGTTTTTT. The full variable domain, its missing parts supplied by reference TRBV9 and TRBJ2-2, is DSGVTQTPKHLITATGQRVTLRCSPRSGDLSVYWYQQSLDQGLQFLIQYYNGEERAKGNILERFSAQQFPDLHSELNLSSLELGDSALYFCASSPEGLGGELFFGEGSRLTVL.

This clone was recorded only once. The CDR3 bases are TGCGCCAGCAGCCAAGAGGCCGGGAGGGCCCTAGATACGCAGTATTTT. It specifies CASSQEAGRALDTQYF. V gene TRBV4-1 combines with J gene TRBJ2-3; TRBD2 agrees at 8 bases. The CDR3 covers 16 residues. Unmatched junction bases numbered 7, after V lost 0 bases and J lost 5 bases. Looked up from germline, CDR1 is MGHRA and CDR2 is YSYEKL.

This rearrangement joins TRBV7-3 to TRBJ2-7; D gene unclear. V lost 5 bases and J lost 3, with 8 bases in between. Germline CDR1 reads SGHTA; CDR2 reads FQGTGA. The CDR3 is 12 amino acids. CDR3 in amino acids: CASSPGSYEQYF. CDR3 nucleotides: TGTGCCAGCAGCCCAGGCAGCTACGAGCAGTACTTC.

This clone was detected only once. The chain recombines TRBV15 with TRBJ2-1, with 11 bases that match TRBD2. Per germline, CDR1 LNHNV and CDR2 YYDKDF (reference sequence). Trimming cost V 5 bases and J 8 bases; bases outside gene matches: 11. The CDR3 is 16 residues long. CDR3 loop: CATSGRGTSGRYEQFF. CDR3 nucleotides: TGTGCCACCAGCGGAAGGGGGACTAGCGGTCGCTATGAGCAGTTCTTC. The variable domain in full, with the rest retrieved from reference TRBV15 and TRBJ2-1, is DAMVIQNPRYQVTQFGKPVTLSCSQTLNHNVMYWYQQKSSQAPKLLFHYYDKDFNNEADTPDNFQSRRPNTSFCFLDIRSPGLGDTAMYLCATSGRGTSGRYEQFFGPGTRLTVL.

The chain carries TRBV7-2 and TRBJ2-5, with D tentatively TRBD1 (5 bases). This CDR3 has 14 amino acids. V lost 5 bases and J lost 9, with 19 bases in between. The germline V gene has CDR1 SGHTA and CDR2 FQGNSA. CDR3 loop: CASSPSGWQGAQYF. CDR3 bases: TGTGCCAGCAGCCCCTCGGGCTGGCAAGGGGCCCAGTACTTC.

The chain has TRBV30 and TRBJ2-2; 12 bases map to TRBD2. This CDR3 spans 15 amino acids. Unmatched junction bases numbered 4, after V lost 2 bases and J lost 6 bases. CDR1 is GTSNPN and CDR2 is SVGIG in the germline V gene (reference sequence). The CDR3 spells CAWSSLAGGPGELFF. DNA of the CDR3: TGTGCCTGGAGTTCACTAGCGGGAGGCCCCGGGGAGCTGTTTTTT.

A few counts support this clone. This chain links TRBV5-6 with TRBJ1-1; 11 bases line up with TRBD1. The CDR3 is 16 residues long. CDR1 and CDR2 (germline): SGHDT, YYEEEE. Trimming cost V 3 bases and J 4 bases; bases outside gene matches: 8. CDR3 residues: CASSSDRGRIVTEAFF. CDR3 nucleotides: TGTGCCAGCAGCTCGGACAGGGGGCGGATTGTCACTGAAGCTTTCTTT. Variable domain in full (rest from reference TRBV5-6 and TRBJ1-1): DAGVTQSPTHLIKTRGQQVTLRCSPKSGHDTVSWYQQALGQGPQFIFQYYEEEERQRGNFPDRFSGHQFPNYSSELNVNALLLGDSALYLCASSSDRGRIVTEAFFGQGTRLTVV.

The chain uses TRBV19 and TRBJ2-1, with 7 positions matching TRBD2. The germline gives CDR1 LNHDA, CDR2 SQIVND (reference sequence). The V gene end was trimmed by 5 bases and the J gene end by 6 bases; junction bases not matched to a gene: 13. This CDR3 has 16 residues. The CDR3 is CASSSQAGWRGNEQFF. The CDR3 DNA is TGTGCCAGTAGTTCGCAAGCGGGATGGCGTGGCAATGAGCAGTTCTTC.

V usage is TRBV5-6 and J usage is TRBJ2-7, with TRBD2 matching 9 bases. CDR1 is SGHDT, CDR2 YYEEEE, per germline. The CDR3 runs 15 residues. Germline trimming cut 2 bases from V and 0 bases from J; bases unmatched to any gene: 3. The CDR3 nucleotides read TGTGCCAGCAGCTTACCTAGCGGGACCTCCTACGAGCAGTACTTC. Encoded protein: CASSLPSGTSYEQYF.

The chain employs TRBV27 and TRBJ1-2; 7 bases map to TRBD1. The CDR3 contains 15 residues. Germline CDR1 is MNHEY and CDR2 is SMNVEV (reference sequence). Unmatched junction bases numbered 3, after V lost 0 bases and J lost 2 bases. CDR3 residues: CASSLSSGGNYGYTF. CDR3 coding DNA: TGTGCCAGCAGTTTATCTTCAGGGGGAAACTATGGCTACACCTTC.

V gene TRBV20-1 combines with J gene TRBJ2-5; 7 nucleotides agree with TRBD1. Germline CDR1 is DFQATT and CDR2 is SNEGSKA (reference sequence). This CDR3 spans 11 amino acids. Trimming took 6 bases from V and 3 from J; bases not matched to a gene: 1. The CDR3 protein is CSADREETQYF. CDR3 DNA sequence: TGCAGTGCAGACAGGGAAGAGACCCAGTACTTC.

This clone occurred once. The gene calls are TRBV4-1 and TRBJ2-3; 8 nucleotides match TRBD1. Trimming removed 0 bases from V and 3 bases from J; junction bases left unmatched: 5. This CDR3 is built from 16 residues. Germline V lookup: CDR1 MGHRA, CDR2 YSYEKL. The CDR3 protein is CASSQDGQGGTDTQYF. CDR3 DNA sequence: TGCGCCAGCAGCCAAGACGGACAGGGTGGAACAGATACGCAGTATTTT.

This chain joins TRBV18 and TRBJ2-3; 9 bases are a match to TRBD2. The CDR3 has 15 residues. The V and J ends lost 6 bases and 1 base, in that order; junction bases with no gene match: 5. Per the germline V gene, CDR1 is KGHSH and CDR2 is LQKENI. CDR3 coding DNA: TGTGCCAGCTCGGTAGTAGCGGGAGGCACAGATACGCAGTATTTT. This sequence encodes CASSVVAGGTDTQYF.

V and J are TRBV7-8 and TRBJ1-1; TRBD1 might be the D (6 bases). This CDR3 is built from 13 residues. V dropped 1 base and J dropped 11 bases, with 14 bases sitting between them. CDR1 and CDR2 from the germline V gene are SGHVS and FQNEAQ. Written as DNA, the CDR3 is TGTGCCAGCAGCTTAGGTCAGGGGTATTCGGCTTTCTTT. Its translation: CASSLGQGYSAFF.

This chain links TRBV18 with TRBJ1-1; tentatively, D is TRBD1 (6 bases). From germline, CDR1 is KGHSH and CDR2 LQKENI. The CDR3 spans 13 residues. Trimming pared 4 bases from V and 4 bases from J, leaving 10 bases between. CDR3: CASSLKGGTEAFF. CDR3 sequence (DNA): TGTGCCAGCTCACTTAAAGGGGGCACTGAAGCTTTCTTT.

The gene calls are TRBV6-5 and TRBJ2-1; weak D call: TRBD2 (6 bases). The CDR3 is made up of 14 amino acids. V was trimmed by 1 base and J by 9 bases, leaving 13 bases between them. From germline, CDR1 is MNHEY and CDR2 SVGAGI. CDR3 in amino acids: CASSYYSGVGEQFF. CDR3 bases: TGTGCCAGCAGTTACTACTCGGGAGTAGGTGAGCAGTTCTTC.

This chain joins TRBV29-1 and TRBJ2-1; TRBD2 is a possible D gene (5 bases). CDR3 length: 12 amino acids. CDR1 is SQVTM, CDR2 ANQGSEA, per germline. V was shortened by 4 bases and J by 7 bases, with 11 bases between the two germline ends. The CDR3 loop is CSVGLTGNEQFF. The CDR3 DNA reads TGCAGCGTTGGCCTAACGGGGAATGAGCAGTTCTTC.

The CDR3 is CASSRVAGAPEQYF. The CDR3 DNA is TGTGCCAGCAGCAGGGTAGCGGGTGCCCCCGAGCAGTACTTC. This chain links TRBV5-6 with TRBJ2-7; 7 bases align to TRBD2. Germline CDR1 is SGHDT and CDR2 is YYEEEE. J was trimmed by 6 bases and V by 4 bases; bases with no gene match: 10. This CDR3 spans 14 amino acids.

The chain links TRBV5-8 to TRBJ2-2; D is perhaps TRBD1 (5 bases). The germline gives CDR1 SGHTS, CDR2 YDEGEE. The CDR3 contains 16 residues. Trimming left V 2 bases short and J 5 bases short, with 16 bases between. The CDR3 protein is CASSFTKTVRTGELFF. CDR3 nucleotide sequence: TGTGCCAGCAGCTTCACGAAGACAGTAAGGACCGGGGAGCTGTTTTTT.

The V and J genes are TRBV27 and TRBJ2-2; 7 positions agree with TRBD2. V dropped 5 bases and J dropped 3; count of bases not matched to a gene: 3. CDR3 length equals 14 residues. Germline loops: CDR1 MNHEY, CDR2 SMNVEV (reference sequence). The CDR3 spells CASSSGTYTGELFF. For the CDR3, the DNA is TGTGCCAGCAGTAGCGGGACTTACACCGGGGAGCTGTTTTTT.

The chain carries TRBV28 and TRBJ1-1; 7 positions match TRBD1. Trimming took 6 bases from V and 11 from J; bases not matched to a gene: 15. The V gene's germline CDR1 is MDHEN and CDR2 SYDVKM. CDR3 length: 14 residues. The CDR3 coding sequence is TGTGCCAGCAGCCTCGGACAGGCTCGGGGTATGGCTTTCTTT. Its translation is CASSLGQARGMAFF.

The chain has TRBV19 and TRBJ1-5, with D possibly TRBD1 on 5 matching bases. The CDR3 loop spans 14 amino acids. Germline values: CDR1 LNHDA, CDR2 SQIVND (reference sequence). Trimming took off 5 bases at V and 5 bases at J, with 13 bases between the two ends. DNA for the CDR3: TGTGCCAGTAGTTTCCCCGGGGGGGATCAGCCCCAGCATTTT. This sequence encodes CASSFPGGDQPQHF.

The CDR3 region has the DNA TGTGCCAGCAGTTCGACGGGTTACCCCTACAATGAGCAGTTCTTC. Translated: CASSSTGYPYNEQFF. The genes are TRBV6-5 and TRBJ2-1; D remains unclear. CDR3 length equals 15 residues. Looked up from germline, CDR1 is MNHEY and CDR2 is SVGAGI. Trimming pared 4 bases from V and 2 bases from J, leaving 12 bases between.

The rearrangement uses TRBV16 and TRBJ1-1; perhaps TRBD1 as D (5 bases). This CDR3 is built from 15 residues. Germline CDR1 is KGHSY and CDR2 is FQNENV. The ends were cut back, 4 bases at V and 4 bases at J, with 16 bases in the middle. The CDR3 sequence is CASSLPPGGVTEAFF. The CDR3 DNA reads as TGTGCCAGCAGCCTCCCCCCGGGGGGGGTCACTGAAGCTTTCTTT. Full variable domain (missing parts from reference TRBV16 and TRBJ1-1): GEEVAQTPKHLVRGEGQKAKLYCAPIKGHSYVFWYQQVLKNEFKFLISFQNENVFDETGMPKERFSAKCLPNSPCSLEIQATKLEDSAVYFCASSLPPGGVTEAFFGQGTRLTVV.